A selection of T cell receptor beta chains follows, all from one sample in a study of blood T cell repertoires in COVID-19. This table comes from immunoSEQ multiplex PCR, and its TCRdb copy is limited to in-frame clones, with some not included. The table records 85,000 to 120,000 clones, roughly 85% of them present only once. Sequencing was done on a sample of peripheral blood. The receptors come from a man in his fifties or sixties with active COVID-19. CDR3s include the opening cysteine and the closing phenylalanine or tryptophan. The order of the fields is clone size, V gene, D gene, J gene, CDR3 DNA, CDR3 protein. A D gene is named only where the DNA matches it firmly. Clone size is shown for a subset of rows, as once, few, many or a class of expanded clone.

clone size: NA
V gene: TRBV10-3
D gene: TRBD1
J gene: TRBJ1-1
CDR3 DNA: TGTGCCATCAGCCAGACAGGGGGCAGCGGGGTAGCTTTCTTT
CDR3 protein: CAISQTGGSGVAFF

clone size: NA
V gene: TRBV27
D gene: NA
J gene: TRBJ2-7
CDR3 DNA: TGTGCCAGCAGTCCTAATACCCCCCGGGGGGCGAAGACCGAGCAGTACTTC
CDR3 protein: CASSPNTPRGAKTEQYF

clone size: NA
V gene: TRBV7-2
D gene: TRBD2
J gene: TRBJ2-7
CDR3 DNA: TGTGCCAGCAGTTTAATAGCGGGGGGGAGCTCCTACGAGCAGTACTTC
CDR3 protein: CASSLIAGGSSYEQYF

clone size: NA
V gene: TRBV5-1
D gene: TRBD1
J gene: TRBJ1-5
CDR3 DNA: TGCGCCAGCAGCTTGGGGGACAGGGGGAATCAGCCCCAGCATTTT
CDR3 protein: CASSLGDRGNQPQHF

clone size: NA
V gene: TRBV27
D gene: TRBD2
J gene: TRBJ2-3
CDR3 DNA: TGTGCCAGCTCCACTCGCGATAGCGGGGGTTGGGGCACAGATACGCAGTATTTT
CDR3 protein: CASSTRDSGGWGTDTQYF

clone size: NA
V gene: TRBV6-5
D gene: TRBD1
J gene: TRBJ2-3
CDR3 DNA: TGTGCCAGCGGACAGGGGCGAGATACGCAGTATTTT
CDR3 protein: CASGQGRDTQYF

clone size: NA
V gene: TRBV6-2/TRBV6-3
D gene: TRBD1
J gene: TRBJ1-1
CDR3 DNA: TGTGCCAGCAGTTTCGGACAGGGGAACACTGAAGCTTTCTTT
CDR3 protein: CASSFGQGNTEAFF

clone size: NA
V gene: TRBV18
D gene: NA
J gene: TRBJ2-1
CDR3 DNA: TGTGCCAGCTCACGGAACAGGGGGGGCTACAATGAGCAGTTCTTC
CDR3 protein: CASSRNRGGYNEQFF

clone size: NA
V gene: TRBV11-2
D gene: NA
J gene: TRBJ1-5
CDR3 DNA: TGTGCCAGCAGCTTAGATAGGGGCGAACCCCAGCATTTT
CDR3 protein: CASSLDRGEPQHF

clone size: NA
V gene: TRBV7-2
D gene: TRBD1
J gene: TRBJ2-5
CDR3 DNA: TGTGCCAGCAGCTTAGCCACCAACAGGGGGCAAGAGACCCAGTACTTC
CDR3 protein: CASSLATNRGQETQYF

clone size: once
V gene: TRBV5-4
D gene: TRBD2
J gene: TRBJ2-3
CDR3 DNA: TGTGCCAGCAGCCGGGGGGGCGGGGACACAGATACGCAGTATTTT
CDR3 protein: CASSRGGGDTDTQYF

clone size: NA
V gene: TRBV18
D gene: NA
J gene: TRBJ2-7
CDR3 DNA: TGTGCCAGCTCACCACCGATTAGAGCCTACGAGCAGTACTTC
CDR3 protein: CASSPPIRAYEQYF

clone size: NA
V gene: TRBV7-8
D gene: NA
J gene: TRBJ2-7
CDR3 DNA: TGTGCCAGCAGCTTAAGAGATGAGATGTACTTC
CDR3 protein: CASSLRDEMYF

clone size: NA
V gene: TRBV4-1
D gene: TRBD1
J gene: TRBJ2-6
CDR3 DNA: TGCGCCAGCAGCCAGCCGGGACAGAAGAACGTCCTGACTTTC
CDR3 protein: CASSQPGQKNVLTF

clone size: once
V gene: TRBV6-1
D gene: TRBD1
J gene: TRBJ2-7
CDR3 DNA: TGTGCCAGCAGTGACATTCCGGGACAGGGCATCTACGAGCAGTACTTC
CDR3 protein: CASSDIPGQGIYEQYF

clone size: NA
V gene: TRBV5-1
D gene: TRBD1
J gene: TRBJ2-7
CDR3 DNA: TGCGCCAGCAGCTTGGAAGCAGGGGGAAACTACGAGCAGTACTTC
CDR3 protein: CASSLEAGGNYEQYF

clone size: NA
V gene: TRBV5-6
D gene: NA
J gene: TRBJ1-3
CDR3 DNA: TGTGCCAGCAGCGAGCAGGGGATGGTAGCTGGAAACACCATATATTTT
CDR3 protein: CASSEQGMVAGNTIYF

clone size: NA
V gene: TRBV7-2
D gene: NA
J gene: TRBJ2-5
CDR3 DNA: TGTGCCAGCAGCTTTGCAGGGGAAGAGACCCAGTACTTC
CDR3 protein: CASSFAGEETQYF

clone size: NA
V gene: TRBV11-2
D gene: NA
J gene: TRBJ2-7
CDR3 DNA: TGTGCCAGCAGCTTAGATCTTTTTCCAGGTAGCTACGAGCAGTACTTC
CDR3 protein: CASSLDLFPGSYEQYF

clone size: NA
V gene: TRBV10-3
D gene: NA
J gene: TRBJ1-4
CDR3 DNA: TGTGCCATCAGTGTAGGGGGTGGTGAAAAACTGTTTTTT
CDR3 protein: CAISVGGGEKLFF

clone size: NA
V gene: TRBV30
D gene: TRBD1
J gene: TRBJ2-3
CDR3 DNA: TGTGCCTGGAGGCGGGCGGACAGGGGTTCCTTCACAGATACGCAGTATTTT
CDR3 protein: CAWRRADRGSFTDTQYF

clone size: NA
V gene: TRBV2
D gene: NA
J gene: TRBJ2-7
CDR3 DNA: TGTGCCAGCAGTGGGGACACGAGCTCCTACGAGCAGTACTTC
CDR3 protein: CASSGDTSSYEQYF

clone size: NA
V gene: TRBV3-1/TRBV3-2
D gene: NA
J gene: TRBJ1-4
CDR3 DNA: TGTGCCAGCAGCCAAGGGGCACTAGGTGGTGAAAAACTGTTTTTT
CDR3 protein: CASSQGALGGEKLFF

clone size: NA
V gene: TRBV5-1
D gene: TRBD2
J gene: TRBJ2-1
CDR3 DNA: TGCGCCAGCAGCCAAGGCTGGCGGGGGGGCCTCAATGAGCAGTTCTTC
CDR3 protein: CASSQGWRGGLNEQFF

clone size: NA
V gene: TRBV7-9
D gene: TRBD2
J gene: TRBJ2-2
CDR3 DNA: TGTGCCAGCAGCTTAAGCGGGACCGCCTCTGGGGAGCTGTTTTTT
CDR3 protein: CASSLSGTASGELFF

clone size: NA
V gene: TRBV5-1
D gene: TRBD1
J gene: TRBJ1-4
CDR3 DNA: TGCGCCAGCAGCTTGGCCCCACAGGGGGTAACCGAAAAACTGTTTTTT
CDR3 protein: CASSLAPQGVTEKLFF

clone size: NA
V gene: TRBV9
D gene: TRBD2
J gene: TRBJ2-1
CDR3 DNA: TGTGCCAGCAGCGTCAGCGGGGGGGCATTAGGGCAGTTCTTC
CDR3 protein: CASSVSGGALGQFF

clone size: few
V gene: TRBV29-1
D gene: TRBD2
J gene: TRBJ2-1
CDR3 DNA: TGCAGCGCTCGTGGGACTAGCGGTTCCAATGAGCAGTTCTTC
CDR3 protein: CSARGTSGSNEQFF

clone size: NA
V gene: TRBV5-5
D gene: NA
J gene: TRBJ2-3
CDR3 DNA: TGTGCCAGCAGCTGGGGGGAGGATACGCAGTATTTT
CDR3 protein: CASSWGEDTQYF

clone size: once
V gene: TRBV6-4
D gene: NA
J gene: TRBJ1-2
CDR3 DNA: TGTGCCACCCGGGGGAGAGATCCCCTCTCTGGCTACACCTTC
CDR3 protein: CATRGRDPLSGYTF

clone size: once
V gene: TRBV30
D gene: NA
J gene: TRBJ2-7
CDR3 DNA: TGTGCCTGGAGTGTGAGGCGGCACCCATCCGGGGAGCAGTACTTC
CDR3 protein: CAWSVRRHPSGEQYF